This is a list of T cell receptor beta chains from one sample in a study of cytomegalovirus exposure and HLA in healthy donors. Repertoires were generated with immunoSEQ multiplex PCR, while TCRdb's copy carries only in-frame clones and drops some. The data show about 71,000 clones, about 70% seen once. Specimen: PBMCs. The receptors stem from a man aged 40-50 years in good health and CMV-seropositive. Each CDR3 is given with its conserved first and last residue. The order of the fields is CDR3 protein, CDR3 DNA, D gene, J gene, clone size, V gene, CDR3 length. A D gene is named only where the DNA matches it firmly. Not every row has a clone size; where given, it reads once, few, many or a size class.

cdr3_aa: CASSLRGAGLDQPQHF
cdr3_nt: TGTGCCAGCAGCTTACGGGGTGCGGGACTTGATCAGCCCCAGCATTTT
d_call: .
j_call: TRBJ1-5
clone_size: few
v_call: TRBV7-9
cdr3_length: 16

cdr3_aa: CASSAPGQIFEAFF
cdr3_nt: TGTGCCAGCAGTGCCCCGGGACAGATTTTTGAAGCTTTCTTT
d_call: TRBD1
j_call: TRBJ1-1
clone_size: .
v_call: TRBV28
cdr3_length: 14

cdr3_aa: CSVPLISQETQYF
cdr3_nt: TGCAGCGTCCCCCTTATCTCCCAAGAGACCCAGTACTTC
d_call: .
j_call: TRBJ2-5
clone_size: .
v_call: TRBV29-1
cdr3_length: 13

cdr3_aa: CASSLVGQDTEAFF
cdr3_nt: TGTGCCAGCAGCTTGGTGGGACAGGACACTGAAGCTTTCTTT
d_call: TRBD1
j_call: TRBJ1-1
clone_size: .
v_call: TRBV5-4
cdr3_length: 14

cdr3_aa: CASSPETANQPQHF
cdr3_nt: TGTGCCAGCTCACCGGAGACAGCCAATCAGCCCCAGCATTTT
d_call: .
j_call: TRBJ1-5
clone_size: .
v_call: TRBV18
cdr3_length: 14

cdr3_aa: CASSPPDRGHWSNQPQHF
cdr3_nt: TGTGCCAGCAGTCCTCCGGACAGGGGGCATTGGAGCAATCAGCCCCAGCATTTT
d_call: TRBD1
j_call: TRBJ1-5
clone_size: few
v_call: TRBV2
cdr3_length: 18

cdr3_aa: CASSPGFGANEKLFF
cdr3_nt: TGTGCCAGCAGCCCAGGTTTTGGTGCTAATGAAAAACTGTTTTTT
d_call: .
j_call: TRBJ1-4
clone_size: .
v_call: TRBV7-2
cdr3_length: 15

cdr3_aa: CASSLSGGGANEQFF
cdr3_nt: TGTGCCAGCAGCTTATCTGGCGGGGGGGCAAATGAGCAGTTCTTC
d_call: TRBD2
j_call: TRBJ2-1
clone_size: few
v_call: TRBV7-9
cdr3_length: 15

cdr3_aa: CASSQVQGNTEAFF
cdr3_nt: TGCGCCAGCAGCCAAGTTCAGGGGAACACTGAAGCTTTCTTT
d_call: .
j_call: TRBJ1-1
clone_size: .
v_call: TRBV4-3
cdr3_length: 14

cdr3_aa: CASSEAPTSNEQFF
cdr3_nt: TGTGCCAGCAGTGAAGCTCCCACATCCAATGAGCAGTTCTTC
d_call: .
j_call: TRBJ2-1
clone_size: .
v_call: TRBV6-1
cdr3_length: 14

cdr3_aa: CASSTPGLDSYNEQFF
cdr3_nt: TGTGCCAGCAGCACCCCGGGACTGGACTCCTACAATGAGCAGTTCTTC
d_call: .
j_call: TRBJ2-1
clone_size: .
v_call: TRBV5-6
cdr3_length: 16

cdr3_aa: CASSLAWGLLGGGEQYF
cdr3_nt: TGTGCCAGCAGCTTAGCTTGGGGCTTGTTAGGGGGCGGCGAGCAGTACTTC
d_call: TRBD1
j_call: TRBJ2-7
clone_size: few
v_call: TRBV7-9
cdr3_length: 17

cdr3_aa: CASSPQQGDYGYTF
cdr3_nt: TGCGCCAGCAGCCCCCAACAGGGGGACTATGGCTACACCTTC
d_call: TRBD1
j_call: TRBJ1-2
clone_size: once
v_call: TRBV4-3
cdr3_length: 14

cdr3_aa: CATSRGAFYEQYF
cdr3_nt: TGTGCCACCAGCAGAGGGGCTTTCTACGAGCAGTACTTC
d_call: .
j_call: TRBJ2-7
clone_size: .
v_call: TRBV15
cdr3_length: 13

cdr3_aa: CASTWEGHDTGELFF
cdr3_nt: TGTGCCAGTACATGGGAGGGGCACGACACCGGGGAGCTGTTTTTT
d_call: TRBD2
j_call: TRBJ2-2
clone_size: .
v_call: TRBV6-1
cdr3_length: 15

cdr3_aa: CASASYNEQFF
cdr3_nt: TGTGCCAGCGCGAGCTACAATGAGCAGTTCTTC
d_call: .
j_call: TRBJ2-1
clone_size: few
v_call: TRBV6-1
cdr3_length: 11

cdr3_aa: CASRPSGGYEQYF
cdr3_nt: TGTGCCAGCAGACCATCGGGGGGCTACGAGCAGTACTTC
d_call: TRBD2
j_call: TRBJ2-7
clone_size: .
v_call: TRBV2
cdr3_length: 13

cdr3_aa: CASSELGSFNTEAFF
cdr3_nt: TGTGCCAGCAGTGAATTGGGCTCCTTCAACACTGAAGCTTTCTTT
d_call: .
j_call: TRBJ1-1
clone_size: .
v_call: TRBV25-1
cdr3_length: 15

cdr3_aa: CASSRTVVTEAFF
cdr3_nt: TGTGCCAGTAGTAGGACAGTCGTCACTGAAGCTTTCTTT
d_call: .
j_call: TRBJ1-1
clone_size: .
v_call: TRBV19
cdr3_length: 13

cdr3_aa: CASSYWDRGQPQHF
cdr3_nt: TGTGCCAGCAGCTACTGGGACAGGGGTCAGCCCCAGCATTTT
d_call: TRBD1
j_call: TRBJ1-5
clone_size: .
v_call: TRBV7-2
cdr3_length: 14

cdr3_aa: CASSLGTGGRNEQFF
cdr3_nt: TGTGCCAGCAGCCTAGGGACAGGGGGTCGCAATGAGCAGTTCTTC
d_call: TRBD1
j_call: TRBJ2-1
clone_size: few
v_call: TRBV6-5
cdr3_length: 15

cdr3_aa: CASSINSGTGDTYEQYF
cdr3_nt: TGTGCCAGTAGTATAAATTCCGGGACAGGGGATACCTACGAGCAGTACTTC
d_call: TRBD1
j_call: TRBJ2-7
clone_size: .
v_call: TRBV19
cdr3_length: 17

cdr3_aa: CATRGQGTNQPQHF
cdr3_nt: TGTGCGACCCGGGGACAGGGAACCAATCAGCCCCAGCATTTT
d_call: TRBD1
j_call: TRBJ1-5
clone_size: .
v_call: TRBV15
cdr3_length: 14

cdr3_aa: CAISAEVDGGQFF
cdr3_nt: TGTGCCATCAGTGCCGAAGTTGACGGCGGGCAGTTCTTC
d_call: .
j_call: TRBJ2-1
clone_size: .
v_call: TRBV10-3
cdr3_length: 13

cdr3_aa: CASSPGQGRETQYF
cdr3_nt: TGCGCCAGCAGCCCCGGACAGGGAAGAGAGACCCAGTACTTC
d_call: TRBD1
j_call: TRBJ2-5
clone_size: .
v_call: TRBV5-1
cdr3_length: 14

cdr3_aa: CASSFPGLGNEQYF
cdr3_nt: TGTGCCAGCAGCTTCCCGGGACTAGGCAACGAGCAGTACTTC
d_call: TRBD2
j_call: TRBJ2-7
clone_size: .
v_call: TRBV5-6
cdr3_length: 14

cdr3_aa: CASTQGGTGAYEQYF
cdr3_nt: TGTGCCAGCACCCAGGGGGGGACAGGGGCCTACGAGCAGTACTTC
d_call: TRBD1
j_call: TRBJ2-7
clone_size: .
v_call: TRBV7-2
cdr3_length: 15

cdr3_aa: CASRSPGYEQYF
cdr3_nt: TGTGCCAGCAGATCACCGGGATACGAGCAGTACTTC
d_call: .
j_call: TRBJ2-7
clone_size: .
v_call: TRBV28
cdr3_length: 12

cdr3_aa: CASSENGGVIPDTQYF
cdr3_nt: TGTGCCAGCAGTGAAAATGGAGGGGTGATTCCAGATACGCAGTATTTT
d_call: .
j_call: TRBJ2-3
clone_size: .
v_call: TRBV6-1
cdr3_length: 16